Sequencing of this TCR beta chain was carried out in a study of beta chain features in type 1 diabetes. Study results and caveats: Moderate but significant shortening of TCRB CDR3s was recorded in all four CD4+ subsets from Type 1 diabetes patients.

Each sorted fraction was over 98% pure. Expressed TCRB transcripts were sequenced because the entire RNA isolate underwent reverse transcription. Here immunoSEQ multiplex PCR was the method, and the copy in TCRdb shows in-frame clones only, minus some. The sample holds under 900,000 clones; roughly 16% are singletons and the top ten take around 0.02%. This clone has just a few counts. No antigen is known for it. Losses at the gene ends were 4 bases for V and 6 bases for J; bases not matched to a gene: 6. CDR3 length: 14 residues. The germline V gene has CDR1 SNHLY and CDR2 FYNNEI. The chain uses TRBV2 and TRBJ2-5; TRBD1 aligns across 9 bases. The sequenced sample was naive CD4+ T cells from blood. This sequence was found in a woman under 30 in good health. In nucleotides, the CDR3 is TGTGCCAGCAGTGCCGGGACAGGGTTAAAGACCCAGTACTTC. It yields the protein CASSAGTGLKTQYF.